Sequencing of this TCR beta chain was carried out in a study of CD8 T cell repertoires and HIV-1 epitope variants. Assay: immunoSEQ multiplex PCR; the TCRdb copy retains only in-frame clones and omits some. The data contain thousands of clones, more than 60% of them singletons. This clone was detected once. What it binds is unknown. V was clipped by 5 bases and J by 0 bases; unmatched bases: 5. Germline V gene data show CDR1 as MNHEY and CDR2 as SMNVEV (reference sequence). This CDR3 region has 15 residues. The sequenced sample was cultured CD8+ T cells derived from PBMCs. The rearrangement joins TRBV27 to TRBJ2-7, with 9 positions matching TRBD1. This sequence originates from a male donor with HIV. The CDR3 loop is CASSVGQGSSYEQYF. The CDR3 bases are TGTGCCAGCAGTGTGGGACAGGGAAGCTCCTACGAGCAGTACTTC.